This TCR beta chain was sequenced for a study of HIV-infected patients and healthy controls. From germline, CDR1 is SGHVT and CDR2 SQSDAQ. Trimming removed 1 base from V and 0 bases from J, with 9 bases in between. The CDR3 has 16 amino acids. In TCRdb, the 5' RACE reads were re-called with MiXCR into one record per CDR3 protein. The sample contains about 17,000 distinct CDR3 sequences, around 17% of which appear only once. Ten or more counts support this clonotype. The chain employs TRBV7-4 and TRBJ2-2, with TRBD2 as a possible D gene (5 bases). The material sequenced was CD8+ T cells from blood. The TCR was taken from a human donor in good health. The CDR3: CASSLGSGANTGELFF. The CDR3 DNA reads TGTGCCAGCAGCTTAGGGTCCGGGGCGAACACCGGGGAGCTGTTTTTT.